This entry lists 5 T cell receptor beta chains sequenced from one sample in a study of cytomegalovirus exposure and HLA in healthy donors. The PCR contained 60 Vbeta and 13 Jbeta primers. TCRdb's copy holds only in-frame clones and misses some; the assay was immunoSEQ multiplex PCR. The sample has about 190,000 clones, 75% to 90% seen once; the top ten hold 1% to 1.5%. The sequencing input was PBMCs. These receptor sequences come from a man aged 25 to 45 in good health and CMV-seronegative.

The V call is TRBV18, the J call TRBJ2-7; perhaps TRBD2 as D (6 bases). The germline CDR1 and CDR2 sequences are KGHSH and LQKENI. The CDR3 has 14 amino acids. Trimming stripped 5 bases from V and 2 bases from J, with 13 bases between. The CDR3 region has the DNA TGTGCCAGCTCAGGCGGAGGGGATGCCTACGAGCAGTACTTC. Translated: CASSGGGDAYEQYF.

The J gene is TRBJ1-6, the V gene TRBV5-6, with a weak D call TRBD1 (6 bases). CDR1 is SGHDT, CDR2 YYEEEE, per germline. V dropped 4 bases and J dropped 8 bases, with 16 bases sitting between them. CDR3 length: 15 residues. This CDR3 is CASSNRGGAHSPLHF. CDR3 nucleotides: TGTGCCAGCAGCAACCGGGGGGGGGCGCATTCACCCCTCCACTTT.

This clone was seen once. J is TRBJ2-6 and V is TRBV14; maybe TRBD1 (5 bases). Germline lookup yields CDR1 SGHDN and CDR2 FVKESK. This CDR3 comprises 16 residues. Trimming left V 3 bases short and J 2 bases short, with 11 bases between. CDR3 residues: CASSHRAGTGANVLTF. The CDR3 DNA follows: TGTGCCAGCAGCCACAGGGCAGGAACTGGGGCCAACGTCCTGACTTTC. Variable domain in full (rest from reference TRBV14 and TRBJ2-6): EAGVTQFPSHSVIEKGQTVTLRCDPISGHDNLYWYRRVMGKEIKFLLHFVKESKQDESGMPNNRFLAERTGGTYSTLKVQPAELEDSGVYFCASSHRAGTGANVLTFGAGSRLTVL.

V and J are TRBV18 and TRBJ2-7, with 12 bases lining up with TRBD2. The CDR3 runs 18 residues. CDR1 and CDR2 (germline): KGHSH, LQKENI. The V and J ends lost 5 bases and 9 bases, in that order; junction bases with no gene match: 20. In DNA, the CDR3 is TGTGCCAGCTCAACCCCCCTCCTGACTAGCGGGGGATCTGGGGGGCAGTACTTC. Translation: CASSTPLLTSGGSGGQYF.

This chain links TRBV5-5 with TRBJ1-2; D is unclear. The CDR3 is 15 amino acids. Trimming took off 0 bases at V and 2 bases at J, with 11 bases between the two ends. Germline values: CDR1 SGHKS, CDR2 YYEKEE (reference sequence). CDR3 DNA sequence: TGTGCCAGCAGCTTGGCCGGGGAGGCGAACTATGGCTACACCTTC. Translating it yields CASSLAGEANYGYTF.